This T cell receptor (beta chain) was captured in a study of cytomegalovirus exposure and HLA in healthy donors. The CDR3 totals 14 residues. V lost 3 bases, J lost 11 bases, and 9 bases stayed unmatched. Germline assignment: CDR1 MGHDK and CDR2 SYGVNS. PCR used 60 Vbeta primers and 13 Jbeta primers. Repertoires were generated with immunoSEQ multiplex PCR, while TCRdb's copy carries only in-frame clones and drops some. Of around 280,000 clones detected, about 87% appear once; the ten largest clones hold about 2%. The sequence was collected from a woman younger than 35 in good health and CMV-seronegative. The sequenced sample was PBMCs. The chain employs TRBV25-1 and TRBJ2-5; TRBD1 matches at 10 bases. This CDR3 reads CASSDRTGGYVQYF. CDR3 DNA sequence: TGTGCCAGCAGTGATAGGACAGGGGGGTATGTGCAGTACTTC.